This TCR beta chain was identified during a study of blood T cell repertoires in COVID-19. As for the study in general: Acute and convalescent COVID-19 samples came from the United States, Italy and Spain.

This CDR3 is built from 13 residues. The V and J ends lost 7 bases and 7 bases respectively, with 11 bases between them. CDR1 and CDR2 from the germline V gene are MNHEY and SMNVEV (reference sequence). Clones were sequenced by immunoSEQ multiplex PCR, and TCRdb holds only the in-frame ones, with some missing. The sample comprises under 100,000 clones, over 70% of which are singletons, and more than 10% rests with the top ten. This clone has only a few counts. J is TRBJ1-6 and V is TRBV27; the D gene is possibly TRBD1 (6 bases). The TCR comes from a woman in her forties with active or convalescent COVID-19. What was sequenced was peripheral blood. The CDR3 loop reads CASKITGNSPLHF. CDR3 DNA: TGTGCCAGCAAAATAACAGGGAATTCACCCCTCCACTTT.